This T cell receptor (beta chain) was retrieved from a study of T cell responses to AZD1222 COVID-19 vaccine. In this sample, this clone turned up a few times. Its specificity is not known. Data came from immunoSEQ multiplex PCR; TCRdb stores just in-frame clones and leaves some out. The table includes 110,000 or so clones, around 90% detected once. This CDR3 comprises 14 residues. The germline CDR1 and CDR2 sequences are LNHDA and SQIVND (reference sequence). Trimming at V came to 1 base and at J to 11 bases, leaving 10 bases not matched to a gene. Findings of the study overall: There were mostly white British donors and more females than males, and clonal diversity was possibly underestimated. Nearly half of the spike-specific TCRs reportedly recognize variant regions that carry no mutations.

This chain joins TRBV19 and TRBJ1-2; 7 bases agree with TRBD1. This sequence originates from an adult who received the AZD1222 COVID-19 vaccine. The sample consisted of peripheral blood, taken 28 days after the second AZD1222 dose. The CDR3 DNA reads TGTGCCAGTAGTATAGGTTTCGGGGACAGTACGTACACCTTC. Encoded protein: CASSIGFGDSTYTF.